These 26 T cell receptor beta chains share one sample of origin, sequenced in a study of shared clonotypes between healthy human individuals. The protocol was immunoSEQ multiplex PCR, while the TCRdb copy is restricted to in-frame clones and leaves out a portion. The sample lists 500,000 to 700,000 clones; about 95% were seen once. Terminally differentiated effector memory CD45RA+ cells were left out of the naive CD8 fraction, which was CD45RO-negative and positively selected for CCR7. Sequencing was carried out using naive CD8+ T cells sorted from blood. The source is a woman aged 25 to 39 in good health.

The chain links TRBV27 to TRBJ2-3, with D perhaps matching TRBD1 (5 bases). The V and J ends lost 5 bases and 2 bases respectively, with 14 bases between them. Germline CDR1 MNHEY, CDR2 SMNVEV (reference sequence). This CDR3 comprises 15 residues. This chain's CDR3 is CASSPLEGHTDTQYF. For the CDR3, the DNA is TGTGCCAGCAGTCCCTTGGAAGGACACACAGATACGCAGTATTTT.

The chain has TRBV7-8 and TRBJ1-2, with 7 bases fitting TRBD1. CDR3 length: 16 residues. Germline values: CDR1 SGHVS, CDR2 FQNEAQ. Trimming at V came to 5 bases and at J to 4 bases, leaving 13 bases not matched to a gene. The CDR3 nucleotides are TGTGCCAGCAGCGGGATCCAGGGGGGCGGTTCCTATGGCTACACCTTC. Its translation: CASSGIQGGGSYGYTF.

The chain recombines TRBV2 with TRBJ1-1; D remains unclear. The CDR3 is 12 residues long. CDR1 is SNHLY, CDR2 FYNNEI, per germline. Trimming removed 6 bases at V and 6 bases at J, with 11 bases between. The CDR3 reads CASSGHPAEAFF. The DNA of the CDR3 is TGTGCCAGCAGCGGCCACCCCGCTGAAGCTTTCTTT.

The chain carries TRBV28 and TRBJ2-7; D unclear. This CDR3 is built from 15 residues. CDR1 MDHEN and CDR2 SYDVKM come from the germline V gene. Deletions cut 1 base from V and 5 bases from J, with 15 bases between. The CDR3 is CASSLFSGSADEQYF. The CDR3 bases are TGTGCCAGCAGTTTATTTTCTGGTTCGGCTGACGAGCAGTACTTC.

In DNA, the CDR3 is TGTGCCAGCAGCTTGTATCGCACAGATACGCAGTATTTT. Amino acid sequence: CASSLYRTDTQYF. The genes are TRBV5-6 and TRBJ2-3; unclear D gene. CDR1 SGHDT and CDR2 YYEEEE come from the germline V gene. V dropped 1 base and J dropped 1 base, with 4 bases sitting between them. The CDR3 covers 13 residues.

The chain carries TRBV9 and TRBJ1-1; D unresolved. CDR1 and CDR2 (germline): SGDLS, YYNGEE. This CDR3 has 15 amino acids. Trimming cost V 2 bases and J 1 base, with 12 bases left between them. CDR3 DNA sequence: TGTGCCAGCAGCGTGACTCCGGACTCGAACACTGAAGCTTTCTTT. Protein: CASSVTPDSNTEAFF.

The rearrangement uses TRBV28 and TRBJ1-5; perhaps TRBD1 as D (5 bases). The CDR3 has 14 residues. Germline V gene sequence: CDR1 MDHEN, CDR2 SYDVKM. V was shortened by 3 bases and J by 8 bases, with 14 bases between the two germline ends. The CDR3 region has the DNA TGTGCCAGCAGTTTGCAGGGATGGAGAGAGCCCCAGCATTTT. Encoded protein: CASSLQGWREPQHF.

The chain carries TRBV7-9 and TRBJ2-3, with TRBD2 identical over 9 bases. V lost 5 bases, J lost 3 bases, and 15 bases stayed unmatched. Germline assignment: CDR1 SEHNR and CDR2 FQNEAQ (reference sequence). The CDR3 consists of 18 residues. CDR3 nucleotide sequence: TGTGCCAGCAGCCGGAATGGCGGGAGGGCCGGGGGGACAGATACGCAGTATTTT. This encodes CASSRNGGRAGGTDTQYF.

The V call is TRBV4-1, the J call TRBJ2-2; D call uncertain. Germline V gene lookup returns CDR1 MGHRA and CDR2 YSYEKL. The V and J ends lost 5 bases and 3 bases respectively, with 4 bases between them. CDR3 length equals 12 residues. CDR3 bases: TGCGCCAGCAGCTGGGACACCGGGGAGCTGTTTTTT. Protein sequence: CASSWDTGELFF.

This chain joins TRBV7-9 and TRBJ2-6; D unclear. The V end was cut by 4 bases, the J end by 0 bases, with 7 bases between. Germline CDR1 is SEHNR and CDR2 is FQNEAQ (reference sequence). This CDR3 region has 15 residues. CDR3: CASSWWDSGANVLTF. DNA of the CDR3: TGTGCCAGCAGCTGGTGGGACTCTGGGGCCAACGTCCTGACTTTC.

The CDR3 bases are TGTGCCAGCAGTACTCGGGGGCCGAGCACAGATACGCAGTATTTT. This encodes CASSTRGPSTDTQYF. The gene calls are TRBV2 and TRBJ2-3, with D tentatively TRBD1 or TRBD2 (6 bases each). V shed 5 bases and J shed 0 bases, with 12 bases lying between them. Germline CDR1 reads SNHLY; CDR2 reads FYNNEI. The CDR3 totals 15 residues.

The V gene is TRBV2, the J gene TRBJ2-5; D is unresolved. TRBJ2-7 explains the end of the DNA better; the J call may be wrong. Germline V gene data show CDR1 as SNHLY and CDR2 as FYNNEI. The CDR3 length is 14 residues. The DNA of the CDR3 is TGTGCCAGCAGGAGAGGCCCAGGTAATCCCGAGCAGTACTTC. It yields the protein CASRRGPGNPEQYF.

This chain joins TRBV27 and TRBJ1-5; the D gene is possibly TRBD1 (5 bases). CDR3 size: 15 residues. Germline V gene lookup returns CDR1 MNHEY and CDR2 SMNVEV (reference sequence). Trimming removed 3 bases from V and 7 bases from J, with 16 bases in between. In nucleotides, the CDR3 is TGTGCCAGCAGTTTGGGGGGGGTAGGCGGACAGCCCCAGCATTTT. Its translation: CASSLGGVGGQPQHF.

The chain links TRBV7-9 to TRBJ2-1; D is unclear. Germline V gene sequence: CDR1 SEHNR, CDR2 FQNEAQ (reference sequence). This CDR3 is 15 amino acids long. Trimming removed 3 bases from V and 5 bases from J, with 14 bases in between. The CDR3 protein is CASSFLGPYDNEQFF. The CDR3 DNA reads TGTGCCAGCAGCTTTCTAGGACCGTATGACAATGAGCAGTTCTTC.

The chain couples TRBV7-6 to TRBJ2-1; TRBD2 agrees at 7 bases. This CDR3 is built from 14 residues. V lost 4 bases to trimming and J lost 2 bases; unmatched junction nucleotides: 2. Germline V CDR1 and CDR2: SGHVS, FNYEAQ. The CDR3 is CASSSGTTYNEQFF. The CDR3 DNA is TGTGCCAGCAGCTCCGGGACTACCTACAATGAGCAGTTCTTC.

The chain couples TRBV2 to TRBJ2-7; D unresolved. Germline V gives CDR1 SNHLY, CDR2 FYNNEI. Trimming stripped 2 bases from V and 1 base from J, with 6 bases between. CDR3 length: 13 residues. CDR3 protein: CASSELDSYEQYF. CDR3 DNA sequence: TGTGCCAGCAGTGAATTGGATTCCTACGAGCAGTACTTC.

The chain recombines TRBV19 with TRBJ1-1; perhaps TRBD1 as D (5 bases). CDR1 and CDR2 (germline): LNHDA, SQIVND (reference sequence). Trimming removed 6 bases at V and 4 bases at J, with 12 bases between. The CDR3 runs to 13 residues. The CDR3 loop is CASRVGQGTEAFF. CDR3 DNA: TGTGCCAGTAGGGTCGGGCAGGGCACTGAAGCTTTCTTT.

The rearrangement links TRBV25-1 to TRBJ2-5, with D hard to call. Germline CDR1 MGHDK, CDR2 SYGVNS. There are 12 residues in the CDR3. The V and J ends lost 7 bases and 5 bases respectively, with 11 bases between them. CDR3 residues: CASISRYETQYF. The CDR3 DNA sequence: TGTGCCAGCATTAGCCGTTACGAGACCCAGTACTTC.

The rearrangement joins TRBV6-5 to TRBJ1-1; D is ambiguous. The CDR3 sequence is 11 residues long. Germline CDR1 MNHEY, CDR2 SVGAGI. With 10 bases removed from V and 5 bases from J, the gap between germline ends came to 11 bases. The CDR3 protein is CAIYRGTEAFF. The DNA for the CDR3 is TGTGCCATCTACAGAGGGACTGAAGCTTTCTTT.

This rearrangement joins TRBV7-2 to TRBJ2-1; D is unresolved. The ends were cut back, 1 base at V and 7 bases at J, with 11 bases in the middle. There are 14 residues in the CDR3. The germline V gene has CDR1 SGHTA and CDR2 FQGNSA. The CDR3 is CASSLVSSSNEQFF. In nucleotides, the CDR3 is TGTGCCAGCAGCTTAGTCTCTAGTTCTAATGAGCAGTTCTTC.

The chain couples TRBV7-9 to TRBJ2-7; TRBD1 might be the D (5 bases). Trimming cost V 1 base and J 2 bases, with 9 bases left between them. There are 14 residues in the CDR3. Looked up from germline, CDR1 is SEHNR and CDR2 is FQNEAQ (reference sequence). CDR3 sequence reads: CASSLGDSPYEQYF. DNA for the CDR3: TGTGCCAGCAGCTTAGGTGACAGCCCCTACGAGCAGTACTTC.

The chain has TRBV5-4 and TRBJ1-4; D gene unclear. This CDR3 contains 16 residues. Germline lookup yields CDR1 SGHNT and CDR2 YYREEE (reference sequence). V lost 4 bases, J lost 0 bases, and 13 bases lay in between. The CDR3 here is CASSLGGDATNEKLFF. DNA for the CDR3: TGTGCCAGCAGCCTAGGTGGAGATGCAACTAATGAAAAACTGTTTTTT.

Comments on this clone: The sample holds other DNA sequences that translate to the same CDR3. The chain combines TRBV6-1 with TRBJ2-7; tentatively, D is TRBD1 or TRBD2 (5 bases each). With 8 bases removed from V and 2 bases from J, the gap between germline ends came to 13 bases. The CDR3 runs 13 residues. Germline CDR1 MNHNS, CDR2 SASEGT. The chain's CDR3 is CASSWDRPYEQYF. CDR3 sequence (DNA): TGTGCCAGCTCTTGGGACCGACCCTACGAGCAGTACTTC.

A single count supports this clone. The chain is built from TRBV19 and TRBJ2-7, with 9 bases that match TRBD1. This CDR3 spans 14 amino acids. CDR1 is LNHDA and CDR2 is SQIVND in the germline V gene (reference sequence). Trimming took 5 bases from V and 7 from J; bases not matched to a gene: 9. The CDR3 region has the DNA TGTGCCAGTAGTCCCGGGACAGGGCTGAGAGAGCAGTACTTC. Translating gives CASSPGTGLREQYF.

The chain combines TRBV6-5 with TRBJ1-1; TRBD1 is a possible D gene (6 bases). Between the trimmed V and J ends, which lost 0 bases and 4 bases, there was a span of 12 bases. Germline values: CDR1 MNHEY, CDR2 SVGAGI. There are 15 residues in the CDR3. The CDR3 sequence: CASSYSAGVRTEAFF. CDR3 coding DNA: TGTGCCAGCAGTTACTCTGCAGGGGTTCGCACTGAAGCTTTCTTT.

V and J are TRBV25-1 and TRBJ2-1, with D perhaps matching TRBD1 (6 bases). CDR3 size: 10 residues. Per the germline V gene, CDR1 is MGHDK and CDR2 is SYGVNS. V dropped 6 bases and J dropped 9 bases, with 6 bases sitting between them. Here the CDR3 DNA reads TGTGCCAGCAGGGGGGCTGAGCAGTTCTTC. This codes for CASRGAEQFF.